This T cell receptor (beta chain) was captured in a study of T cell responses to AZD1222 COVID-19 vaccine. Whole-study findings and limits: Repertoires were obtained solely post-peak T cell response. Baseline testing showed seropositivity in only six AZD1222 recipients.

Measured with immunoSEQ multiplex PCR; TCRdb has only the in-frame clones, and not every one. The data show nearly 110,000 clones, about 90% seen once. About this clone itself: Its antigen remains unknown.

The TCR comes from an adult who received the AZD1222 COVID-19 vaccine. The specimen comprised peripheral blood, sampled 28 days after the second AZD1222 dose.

The CDR3 protein is CASSLSRTADYEQYF. The CDR3 nucleotides are TGCGCCAGCAGCCTCTCCCGGACAGCTGACTACGAGCAGTACTTC. The chain couples TRBV4-1 to TRBJ2-7; D might be TRBD1 (6 bases). The CDR3 has 15 residues. V gave up 4 bases and J gave up 3 bases, with 16 bases separating them. CDR1 and CDR2 from the germline V gene are MGHRA and YSYEKL.